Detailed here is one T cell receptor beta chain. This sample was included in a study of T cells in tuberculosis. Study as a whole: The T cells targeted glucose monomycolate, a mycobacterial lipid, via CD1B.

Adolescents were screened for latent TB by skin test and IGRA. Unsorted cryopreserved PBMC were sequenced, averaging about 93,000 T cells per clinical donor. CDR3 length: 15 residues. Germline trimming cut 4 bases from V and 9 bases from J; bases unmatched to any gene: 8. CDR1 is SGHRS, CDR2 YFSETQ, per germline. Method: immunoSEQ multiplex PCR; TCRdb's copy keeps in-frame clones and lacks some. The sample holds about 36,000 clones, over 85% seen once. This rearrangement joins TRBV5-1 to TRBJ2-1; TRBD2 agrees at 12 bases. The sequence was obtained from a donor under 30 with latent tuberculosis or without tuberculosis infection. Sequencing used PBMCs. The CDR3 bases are TGCGCCAGCAGCAACGCTACTAGCGGGGGGACTGAGCAGTTCTTC. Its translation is CASSNATSGGTEQFF.